This T cell receptor beta chain is from a study of CD8+ T cells in alopecia areata. As the sequencing template, cDNA was produced by extracting RNA and reverse transcribing it. Using immunoSEQ multiplex PCR, the repertoire was profiled, and TCRdb retains in-frame clones only, with some absent. Altogether 110,000 or so clones are present, 50% to 65% being singletons, with the ten largest covering about 3.3%. The treatment denotes: oral pan-JAK inhibitor, 5-10 mg twice daily. Trimming left V 8 bases short and J 2 bases short, with 13 bases between. The CDR3 loop spans 13 amino acids. The germline CDR1 and CDR2 sequences are SGHNT and YYREEE (reference sequence).

The sequence derives from a human donor with alopecia areata. The V and J genes are TRBV5-4 and TRBJ1-2; D might be TRBD1 (6 bases). Sequenced material: CD4+ T cells sorted from blood, taken at week 24, from a patient treated with tofacitinib. CDR3 sequence reads: CASTSGQNYGYTF. The CDR3 coding sequence is TGTGCCAGTACCTCGGGACAAAACTATGGCTACACCTTC.